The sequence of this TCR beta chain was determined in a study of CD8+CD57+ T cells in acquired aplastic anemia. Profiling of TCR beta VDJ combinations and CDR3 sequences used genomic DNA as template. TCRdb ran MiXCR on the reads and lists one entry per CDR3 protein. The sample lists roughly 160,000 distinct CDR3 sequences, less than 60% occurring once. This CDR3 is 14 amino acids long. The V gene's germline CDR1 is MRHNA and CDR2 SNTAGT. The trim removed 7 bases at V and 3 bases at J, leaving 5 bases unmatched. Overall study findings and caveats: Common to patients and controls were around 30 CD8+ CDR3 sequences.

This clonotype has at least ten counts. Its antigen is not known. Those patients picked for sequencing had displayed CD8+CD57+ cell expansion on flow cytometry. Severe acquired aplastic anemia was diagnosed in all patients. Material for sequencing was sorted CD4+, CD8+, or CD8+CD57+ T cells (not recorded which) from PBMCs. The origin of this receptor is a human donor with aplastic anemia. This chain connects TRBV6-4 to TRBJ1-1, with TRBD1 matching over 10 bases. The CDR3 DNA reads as TGTGCCAGCATTCGGACAGGGGGTGACACTGAAGCTTTCTTT. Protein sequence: CASIRTGGDTEAFF.